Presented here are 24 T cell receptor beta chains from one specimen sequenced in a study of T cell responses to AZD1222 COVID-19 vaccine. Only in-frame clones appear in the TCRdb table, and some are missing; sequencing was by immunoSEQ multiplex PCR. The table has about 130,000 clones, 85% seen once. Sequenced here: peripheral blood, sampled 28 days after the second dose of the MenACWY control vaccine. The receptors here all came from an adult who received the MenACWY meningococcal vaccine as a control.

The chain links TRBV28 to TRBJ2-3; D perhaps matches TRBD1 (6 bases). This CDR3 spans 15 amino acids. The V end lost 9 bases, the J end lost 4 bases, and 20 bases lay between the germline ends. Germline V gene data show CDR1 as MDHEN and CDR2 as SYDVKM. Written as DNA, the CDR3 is TGTGCCAGTCCTCCGGGACATCGGCTGTCAGATACGCAGTATTTT. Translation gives CASPPGHRLSDTQYF.

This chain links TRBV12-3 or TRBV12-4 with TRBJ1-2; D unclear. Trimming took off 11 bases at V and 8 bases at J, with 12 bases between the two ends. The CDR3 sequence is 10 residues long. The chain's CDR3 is CARRGSGYTF. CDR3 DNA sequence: TGTGCCCGTCGGGGAAGCGGCTACACCTTC.

CDR3 sequence (DNA): TGTGCCAGCTCACCCCTCTCTGGGAATGAAAAACTGTTTTTT. It encodes CASSPLSGNEKLFF. The chain recombines TRBV18 with TRBJ1-4, with D unclear. Trimming cost V 3 bases and J 5 bases, with 10 bases left between them. This CDR3 contains 14 residues. Germline CDR1 and CDR2: KGHSH and LQKENI.

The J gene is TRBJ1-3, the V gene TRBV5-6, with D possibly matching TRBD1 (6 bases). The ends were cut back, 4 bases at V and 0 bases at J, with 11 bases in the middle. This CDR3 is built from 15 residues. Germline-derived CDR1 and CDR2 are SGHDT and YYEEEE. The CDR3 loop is CASSARDTSGNTIYF. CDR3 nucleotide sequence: TGTGCCAGCAGCGCCCGGGACACCTCTGGAAACACCATATATTTT.

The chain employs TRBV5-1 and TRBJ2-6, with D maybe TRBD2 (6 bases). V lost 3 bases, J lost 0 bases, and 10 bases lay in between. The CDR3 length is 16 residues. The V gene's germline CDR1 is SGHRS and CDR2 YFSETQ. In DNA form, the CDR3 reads TGCGCCAGCAGCTCGGGACTGACCTCTGGGGCCAACGTCCTGACTTTC. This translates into CASSSGLTSGANVLTF.

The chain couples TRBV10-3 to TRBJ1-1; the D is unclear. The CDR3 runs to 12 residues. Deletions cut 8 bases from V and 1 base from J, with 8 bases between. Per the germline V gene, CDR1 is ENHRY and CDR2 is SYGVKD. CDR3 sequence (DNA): TGTGCCATCGCTTTGGGGAACACTGAAGCTTTCTTT. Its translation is CAIALGNTEAFF.

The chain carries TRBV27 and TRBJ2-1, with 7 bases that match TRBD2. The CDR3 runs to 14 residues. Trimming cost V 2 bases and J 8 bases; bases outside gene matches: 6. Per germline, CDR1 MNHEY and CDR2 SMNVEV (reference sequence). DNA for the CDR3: TGTGCCAGCAGTTTAGTGGGGGGGTTATATGAGCAGTTCTTC. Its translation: CASSLVGGLYEQFF.

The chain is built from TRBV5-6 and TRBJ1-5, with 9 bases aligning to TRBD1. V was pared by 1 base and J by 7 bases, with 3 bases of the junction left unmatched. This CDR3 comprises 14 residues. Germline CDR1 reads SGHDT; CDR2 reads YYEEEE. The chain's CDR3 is CASSLMTGGQPQHF. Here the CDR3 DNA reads TGTGCCAGCAGCTTGATGACAGGGGGACAGCCCCAGCATTTT.

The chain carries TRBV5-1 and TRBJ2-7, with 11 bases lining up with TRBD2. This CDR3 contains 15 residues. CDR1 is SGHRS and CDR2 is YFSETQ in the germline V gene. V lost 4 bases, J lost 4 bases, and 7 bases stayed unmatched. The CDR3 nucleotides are TGCGCCAGCAGCGTAACTAGCGGGAGTGGATACGAGCAGTACTTC. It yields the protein CASSVTSGSGYEQYF.

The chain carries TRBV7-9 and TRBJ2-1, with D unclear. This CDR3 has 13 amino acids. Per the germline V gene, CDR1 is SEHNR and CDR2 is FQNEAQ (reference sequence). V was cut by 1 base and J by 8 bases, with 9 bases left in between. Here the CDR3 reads CASSLDVLDEQFF. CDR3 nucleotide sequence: TGTGCCAGCAGCTTAGATGTATTGGATGAGCAGTTCTTC.

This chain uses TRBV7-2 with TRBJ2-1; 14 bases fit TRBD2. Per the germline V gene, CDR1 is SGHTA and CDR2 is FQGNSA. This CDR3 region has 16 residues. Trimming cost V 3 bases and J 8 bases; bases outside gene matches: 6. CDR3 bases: TGTGCCAGCAGCTTTACCGGGACTAGCGGGAGCCATGAGCAGTTCTTC. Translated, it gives CASSFTGTSGSHEQFF.

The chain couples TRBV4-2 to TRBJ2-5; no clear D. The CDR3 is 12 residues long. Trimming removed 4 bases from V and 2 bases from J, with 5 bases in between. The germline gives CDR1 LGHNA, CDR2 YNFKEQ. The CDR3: CASSLSQETQYF. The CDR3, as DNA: TGTGCCAGCAGCCTAAGTCAAGAGACCCAGTACTTC.

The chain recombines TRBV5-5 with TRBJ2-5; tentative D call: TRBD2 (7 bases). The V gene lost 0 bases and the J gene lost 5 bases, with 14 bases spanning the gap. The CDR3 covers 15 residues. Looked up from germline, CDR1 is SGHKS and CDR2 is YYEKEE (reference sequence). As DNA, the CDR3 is TGTGCCAGCAGCTTGGAGGGGGGGTCAGGCGAGACCCAGTACTTC. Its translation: CASSLEGGSGETQYF.

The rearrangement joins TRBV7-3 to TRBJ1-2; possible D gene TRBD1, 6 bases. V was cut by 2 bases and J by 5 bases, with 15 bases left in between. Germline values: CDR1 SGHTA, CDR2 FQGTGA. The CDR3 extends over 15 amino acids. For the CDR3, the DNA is TGTGCCAGCAGCTTAGGTCCAGGGGAAGGGTATGGCTACACCTTC. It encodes CASSLGPGEGYGYTF.

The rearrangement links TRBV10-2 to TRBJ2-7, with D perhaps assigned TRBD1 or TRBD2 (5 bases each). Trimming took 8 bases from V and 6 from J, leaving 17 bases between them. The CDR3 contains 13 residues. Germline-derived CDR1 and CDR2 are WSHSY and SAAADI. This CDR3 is CASRWDRRSEQYV. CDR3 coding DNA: TGCGCCAGCCGGTGGGACCGTCGATCCGAGCAGTACGTC.

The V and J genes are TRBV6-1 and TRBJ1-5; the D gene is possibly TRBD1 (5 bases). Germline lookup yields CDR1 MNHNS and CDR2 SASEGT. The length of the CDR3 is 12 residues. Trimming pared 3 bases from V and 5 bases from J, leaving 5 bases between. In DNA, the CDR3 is TGTGCCAGCAGTGACAGGGATCAGCCCCAGCATTTT. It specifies CASSDRDQPQHF.

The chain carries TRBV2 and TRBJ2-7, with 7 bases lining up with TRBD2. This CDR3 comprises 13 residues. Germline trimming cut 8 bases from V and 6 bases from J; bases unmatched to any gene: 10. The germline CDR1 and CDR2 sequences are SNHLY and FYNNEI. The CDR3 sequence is CASRGEAGGEQYV. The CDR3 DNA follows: TGTGCCAGCCGGGGGGAAGCCGGGGGCGAGCAGTACGTC.

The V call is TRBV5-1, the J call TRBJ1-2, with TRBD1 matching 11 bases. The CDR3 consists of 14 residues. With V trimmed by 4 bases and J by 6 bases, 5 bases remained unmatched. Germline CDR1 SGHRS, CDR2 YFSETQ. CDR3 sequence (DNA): TGCGCCAGCAGCGGCGGACAGGGGGCCAATGGCTACACCTTC. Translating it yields CASSGGQGANGYTF.

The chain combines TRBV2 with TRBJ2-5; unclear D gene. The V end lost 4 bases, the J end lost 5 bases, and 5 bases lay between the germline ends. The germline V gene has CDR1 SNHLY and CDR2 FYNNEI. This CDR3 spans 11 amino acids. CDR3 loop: CASSVAETQYF. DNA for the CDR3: TGTGCCAGCAGTGTGGCTGAGACCCAGTACTTC.

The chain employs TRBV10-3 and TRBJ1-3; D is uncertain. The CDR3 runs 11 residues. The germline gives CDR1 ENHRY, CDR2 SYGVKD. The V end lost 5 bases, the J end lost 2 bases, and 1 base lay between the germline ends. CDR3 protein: CAISTGNTIYF. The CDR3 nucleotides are TGTGCCATCAGTACTGGAAACACCATATATTTT.

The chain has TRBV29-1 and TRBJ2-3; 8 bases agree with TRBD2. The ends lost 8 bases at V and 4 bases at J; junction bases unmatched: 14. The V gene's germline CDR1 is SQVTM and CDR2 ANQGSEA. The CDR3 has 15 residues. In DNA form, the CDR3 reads TGCAGCACCCTCGGGGGGGAGGGGGAAGCAGATACGCAGTATTTT. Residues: CSTLGGEGEADTQYF.

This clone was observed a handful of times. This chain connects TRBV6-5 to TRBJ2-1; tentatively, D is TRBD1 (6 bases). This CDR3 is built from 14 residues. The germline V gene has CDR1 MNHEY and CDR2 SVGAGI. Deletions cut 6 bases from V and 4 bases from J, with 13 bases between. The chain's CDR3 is CASRGLQGYNEQFF. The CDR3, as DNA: TGTGCCAGCAGGGGGTTACAGGGTTACAATGAGCAGTTCTTC.

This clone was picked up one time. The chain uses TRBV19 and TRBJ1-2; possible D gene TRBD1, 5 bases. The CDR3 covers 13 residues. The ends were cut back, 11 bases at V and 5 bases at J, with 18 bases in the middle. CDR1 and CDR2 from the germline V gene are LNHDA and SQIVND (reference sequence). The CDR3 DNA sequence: TGTGCCGCAGCCCCACCGGGGCAGTATGGCTACACCTTC. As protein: CAAAPPGQYGYTF.

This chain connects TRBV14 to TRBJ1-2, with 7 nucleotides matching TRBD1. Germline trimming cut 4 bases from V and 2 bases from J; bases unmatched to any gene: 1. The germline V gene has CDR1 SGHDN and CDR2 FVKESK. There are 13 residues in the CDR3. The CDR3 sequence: CASSLQGNYGYTF. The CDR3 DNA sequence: TGTGCCAGCAGCCTACAGGGGAACTATGGCTACACCTTC.